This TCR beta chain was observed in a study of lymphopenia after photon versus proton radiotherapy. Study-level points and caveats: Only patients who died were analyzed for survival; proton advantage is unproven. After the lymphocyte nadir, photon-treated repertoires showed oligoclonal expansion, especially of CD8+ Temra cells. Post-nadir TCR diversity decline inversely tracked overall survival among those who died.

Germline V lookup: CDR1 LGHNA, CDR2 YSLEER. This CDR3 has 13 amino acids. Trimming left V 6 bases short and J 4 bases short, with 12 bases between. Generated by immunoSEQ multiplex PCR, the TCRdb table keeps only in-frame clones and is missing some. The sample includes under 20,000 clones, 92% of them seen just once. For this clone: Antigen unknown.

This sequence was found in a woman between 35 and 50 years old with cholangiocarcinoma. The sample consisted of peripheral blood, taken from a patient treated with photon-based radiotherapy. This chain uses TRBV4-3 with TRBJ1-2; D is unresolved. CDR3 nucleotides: TGCGCCAGCAGTCTTTCCGGCCTCTATGGCTACACCTTC. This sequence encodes CASSLSGLYGYTF.